Listed here are 8 T cell receptor beta chains from one sample, sequenced in a study of identical twins. TCRdb recomputed calls from the 5' RACE reads with MiXCR, one row per CDR3 protein. The sample comprises roughly 1,500,000 distinct CDR3 sequences, around 33% of which are singletons, and about 0.27% rests with the top ten. Sequencing input: cord blood. These receptors all come from a newborn girl in good health.

This clonotype has more than one count but fewer than ten. J is TRBJ2-5 and V is TRBV20-1; TRBD2 might be the D (5 bases). The length of the CDR3 is 13 residues. The V end was cut by 6 bases, the J end by 5 bases, with 16 bases between. CDR1 DFQATT and CDR2 SNEGSKA come from the germline V gene (reference sequence). The CDR3 sequence: CSAREYTRETQYF. The CDR3 DNA sequence: TGCAGTGCGAGGGAGTATACTAGGGAGACCCAGTACTTC.

The V call is TRBV15, the J call TRBJ2-3, with a tentative D call TRBD2 (5 bases). V shed 0 bases and J shed 2 bases, with 21 bases lying between them. CDR1 is LNHNV and CDR2 is YYDKDF in the germline V gene (reference sequence). The CDR3 is 19 amino acids. The CDR3 region is CATSRDRGPSVIPTDTQYF. CDR3 bases: TGTGCCACCAGCAGAGATCGCGGGCCGTCGGTTATTCCCACAGATACGCAGTATTTT.

This clonotype showed up just a few times. The rearrangement joins TRBV4-1 to TRBJ2-3, with a tentative D call TRBD2 (6 bases). The CDR3 spans 17 residues. CDR1 and CDR2 (germline): MGHRA, YSYEKL. V lost 0 bases and J lost 4, with 17 bases in between. The CDR3 nucleotides read TGCGCCAGCAGCCAAGATCGCGGTAGCGGCGGATCAGATACGCAGTATTTT. It specifies CASSQDRGSGGSDTQYF.

This clonotype was recorded a few times. V gene TRBV18 combines with J gene TRBJ1-5; the D gene is possibly TRBD1 (5 bases). The CDR3 has 17 residues. Germline V lookup: CDR1 KGHSH, CDR2 LQKENI. The V and J ends lost 4 bases and 4 bases respectively, with 20 bases between them. CDR3: CASSRNLGQKGNQPQHF. Written as DNA, the CDR3 is TGTGCCAGCTCACGAAACCTGGGGCAGAAGGGGAATCAGCCCCAGCATTTT.

The sample holds a few counts of this clonotype. The chain recombines TRBV21-1 with TRBJ1-1; TRBD1, the D gene given by the table, was not confirmed from the DNA. TRBV21-1 is a listed pseudogene. The CDR3 totals 14 residues. DNA of the CDR3: TGTGCCAGCAGCAAAGAAGGGGGGAACACTGAAGCTTTCTTT. Translated: CASSKEGGNTEAFF.

This chain uses TRBV5-1 with TRBJ2-3; possible D gene TRBD1, 5 bases. Germline V lookup: CDR1 SGHRS, CDR2 YFSETQ. This CDR3 has 14 amino acids. Trimming pared 4 bases from V and 6 bases from J, leaving 15 bases between. DNA of the CDR3: TGCGCCAGCAGCCCTATAATGGGGCCCGATACGCAGTATTTT. This sequence encodes CASSPIMGPDTQYF. Using reference TRBV5-1 and TRBJ2-3 for the parts outside the CDR3, the full variable domain is KAGVTQTPRYLIKTRGQQVTLSCSPISGHRSVSWYQQTPGQGLQFLFEYFSETQRNKGNFPGRFSGRQFSNSRSEMNVSTLELGDSALYLCASSPIMGPDTQYFGPGTRLTVL.

This clonotype has only a few counts. The rearrangement joins TRBV20-1 to TRBJ2-3, with D unresolved. Trimming pared 5 bases from V and 0 bases from J, leaving 12 bases between. Germline lookup yields CDR1 DFQATT and CDR2 SNEGSKA (reference sequence). CDR3 size: 14 residues. The CDR3 here is CSAPALTSTDTQYF. The CDR3 DNA reads TGCAGTGCTCCCGCACTGACTAGCACAGATACGCAGTATTTT.

The table lists this clonotype with many counts. The rearrangement uses TRBV29-1 and TRBJ2-1; D unresolved. The germline V gene encodes CDR1 SQVTM and CDR2 ANQGSEA. The V and J ends lost 7 bases and 7 bases respectively, with 11 bases between them. CDR3 length: 11 amino acids. This chain's CDR3 is CSGRSANEQFF. In DNA form, the CDR3 reads TGCAGCGGACGGTCAGCGAATGAGCAGTTCTTC.